This T cell receptor (beta chain) emerged from a study of T-cell memory formation after mild COVID-19. TCRdb redid the calling of the 5' RACE reads with MiXCR, one entry per CDR3 protein. The table has about 400,000 distinct CDR3 sequences, roughly 24% seen once; the top ten hold around 9%. Trimming removed 6 bases at V and 5 bases at J, with 5 bases between. In germline, CDR1 is MNHEY, CDR2 SMNVEV (reference sequence). The CDR3 extends over 11 amino acids. The receptor was isolated from an adult woman who had mild COVID-19 (a few samples of this study predate the infection). Cell type and time point are not known. The sequencing input was PBMCs or a T cell subset sorted from them (not recorded which). The rearrangement joins TRBV27 to TRBJ2-1; D is undetermined. Here the CDR3 DNA reads TGTGCCAGCAGGGATCACAATGAGCAGTTCTTC. This translates into CASRDHNEQFF.